The 15 T cell receptor beta chains below were found in one sample sequenced in a study of blood T cell repertoires in COVID-19. Libraries were prepared by immunoSEQ multiplex PCR; TCRdb keeps only in-frame clonotypes and omits some of them. The repertoire holds roughly 340,000 clones, with about 93% as singletons. Sequencing input: peripheral blood. Receptors were obtained from a young woman who had recovered from COVID-19.

This rearrangement joins TRBV5-6 to TRBJ2-2, with a tentative D call TRBD2 (6 bases). CDR1 and CDR2 (germline): SGHDT, YYEEEE. V lost 5 bases and J lost 7, with 18 bases in between. The CDR3 has 15 amino acids. CDR3 in amino acids: CASSNVAGAGGELFF. CDR3 sequence (DNA): TGTGCCAGCAGTAATGTAGCAGGAGCGGGCGGGGAGCTGTTTTTT.

The V call is TRBV13, the J call TRBJ1-1; 7 bases align to TRBD1. The CDR3 covers 12 residues. Germline CDR1 PRHDT, CDR2 FYEKMQ (reference sequence). V was clipped by 6 bases and J by 4 bases; unmatched bases: 2. CDR3 residues: CASSSGGTEAFF. The CDR3 nucleotides read TGTGCCAGCAGTTCAGGGGGCACTGAAGCTTTCTTT. The full variable domain, its missing parts supplied by reference TRBV13 and TRBJ1-1, is AAGVIQSPRHLIKEKRETATLKCYPIPRHDTVYWYQQGPGQDPQFLISFYEKMQSDKGSIPDRFSAQQFSDYHSELNMSSLELGDSALYFCASSSGGTEAFFGQGTRLTVV.

The V and J genes are TRBV7-2 and TRBJ1-1, with 7 bases lining up with TRBD1. J lost 3 bases, V lost 5 bases, and 15 bases had no gene match. The CDR3 has 17 amino acids. Germline CDR1 is SGHTA and CDR2 is FQGNSA. This CDR3 reads CASSPPLPWDRDTEAFF. DNA of the CDR3: TGTGCCAGCAGCCCACCCCTACCTTGGGACAGAGACACTGAAGCTTTCTTT.

This chain joins TRBV9 and TRBJ2-3; D gene uncertain. This CDR3 contains 15 residues. Trimming pared 4 bases from V and 2 bases from J, leaving 14 bases between. Germline V gene sequence: CDR1 SGDLS, CDR2 YYNGEE. CDR3 sequence reads: CASSPRLENTDTQYF. CDR3 sequence (DNA): TGTGCCAGCAGCCCGCGCCTCGAGAACACAGATACGCAGTATTTT.

This chain uses TRBV9 with TRBJ2-3, with D tentatively TRBD2 (6 bases). With 10 bases removed from V and 1 base from J, the gap between germline ends came to 19 bases. Germline V lookup: CDR1 SGDLS, CDR2 YYNGEE. CDR3 size: 15 residues. CDR3 loop: CASSQGLHGTDTQYF. CDR3 DNA: TGTGCCTCTTCGCAAGGACTACACGGCACAGATACGCAGTATTTT.

V gene TRBV3-1 (or the pseudogene TRBV3-2) combines with J gene TRBJ2-5; D gene ambiguous. V shed 3 bases and J shed 5 bases, with 7 bases lying between them. Germline CDR1 is LGHDT and CDR2 is YNNKEL (reference sequence). The CDR3 consists of 12 residues. The CDR3 is CASSQSRETQYF. The DNA of the CDR3 is TGTGCCAGCAGCCAGTCTAGGGAGACCCAGTACTTC.

The chain has TRBV18 and TRBJ1-1; 8 nucleotides line up with TRBD1. V lost 5 bases to trimming and J lost 2 bases; unmatched junction nucleotides: 7. There are 15 residues in the CDR3. The germline V gene has CDR1 KGHSH and CDR2 LQKENI. The CDR3 here is CASSIGQGTNTEAFF. As DNA, the CDR3 is TGTGCCAGCTCAATCGGACAGGGCACCAACACTGAAGCTTTCTTT.

The chain combines TRBV5-5 with TRBJ1-5, with 8 bases that match TRBD1. J gave up 2 bases and V 3 bases, and 7 bases lay outside the gene matches. Germline CDR1 reads SGHKS; CDR2 reads YYEKEE (reference sequence). The CDR3 runs 16 residues. The DNA of the CDR3 is TGTGCCAGCAGCTCCGACAGGGGTGGACGCAATCAGCCCCAGCATTTT. The encoded protein is CASSSDRGGRNQPQHF.

V and J are TRBV6-5 and TRBJ1-3; 9 bases line up with TRBD1. V lost 7 bases and J lost 2; bases outside the gene matches: 3. The length of the CDR3 is 14 residues. Germline values: CDR1 MNHEY, CDR2 SVGAGI. CDR3 sequence reads: CASIRDRAGNTIYF. The DNA for the CDR3 is TGTGCCAGCATCCGGGACAGGGCTGGAAACACCATATATTTT.

V and J are TRBV4-3 and TRBJ2-1; 8 bases line up with TRBD2. The V segment lost 4 bases and the J segment 2 bases; nucleotides outside the gene matches: 4. Germline-derived CDR1 and CDR2 are LGHNA and YSLEER. The CDR3 runs 15 residues. CDR3 amino acids: CASSLEGLAYNEQFF. As DNA, the CDR3 is TGCGCCAGCAGCCTCGAGGGACTAGCCTACAATGAGCAGTTCTTC.

This clone was seen only once. The CDR3 loop is CSSSGGRDQPQHF. CDR3 DNA sequence: TGCAGCTCGTCAGGGGGCCGGGATCAGCCCCAGCATTTT. J is TRBJ1-5 and V is TRBV29-1; TRBD1 agrees at 8 bases. The CDR3 covers 13 residues. Per germline, CDR1 SQVTM and CDR2 ANQGSEA. J lost 5 bases, V lost 8 bases, and 8 bases had no gene match.

This rearrangement joins TRBV6-6 to TRBJ2-7, with unresolved D. CDR3 length equals 13 residues. Trimming left V 0 bases short and J 6 bases short, with 9 bases between. CDR1 and CDR2 from the germline V gene are MNHNY and SVGAGI (reference sequence). The CDR3 coding sequence is TGTGCCAGCAGTTACTCGTTACGAGGCGAGCAGTACGTC. Its protein is CASSYSLRGEQYV.

This clone was counted once. The rearrangement joins TRBV5-4 to TRBJ2-1; perhaps TRBD1 as D (5 bases). V was clipped by 4 bases and J by 7 bases, with 12 bases between them. This CDR3 spans 13 amino acids. In germline, CDR1 is SGHNT, CDR2 YYREEE (reference sequence). The CDR3 sequence: CASSPGRVNEQFF. The CDR3 DNA reads TGTGCCAGCAGCCCCGGCAGGGTGAATGAGCAGTTCTTC.

The V and J genes are TRBV7-2 and TRBJ1-1; perhaps TRBD1 as D (6 bases). Trimming took 2 bases from V and 3 from J, leaving 10 bases between them. This CDR3 is 14 amino acids long. Germline V lookup: CDR1 SGHTA, CDR2 FQGNSA. CDR3 DNA sequence: TGTGCCAGCAGCTTACAGGGGAGGGACACTGAAGCTTTCTTT. This translates into CASSLQGRDTEAFF. Complete variable domain (other parts from reference TRBV7-2 and TRBJ1-1): GAGVSQSPSNKVTEKGKDVELRCDPISGHTALYWYRQSLGQGLEFLIYFQGNSAPDKSGLPSDRFSAERTGGSVSTLTIQRTQQEDSAVYLCASSLQGRDTEAFFGQGTRLTVV.

The chain uses TRBV7-8 and TRBJ1-2; a weak D match, TRBD1 (5 bases). The CDR3 is made up of 15 amino acids. Trimming removed 1 base at V and 2 bases at J, with 11 bases between. CDR1 SGHVS and CDR2 FQNEAQ come from the germline V gene. DNA for the CDR3: TGTGCCAGCAGCTTAGTTGGCAGGGTAAACTATGGCTACACCTTC. This codes for CASSLVGRVNYGYTF.